This T cell receptor beta chain was sequenced in a study of PD-1 blockade in classical Hodgkin lymphoma. Study results and limitations: By C4D1, CD4+ diversity increased significantly, especially in complete responders.

A remark on this clone: The antigen remains undetermined.

V dropped 1 base and J dropped 6; count of bases not matched to a gene: 9. This CDR3 is 16 amino acids long. Germline CDR1 is MNHEY and CDR2 is SMNVEV (reference sequence). All patients experienced relapse after autologous stem cell transplantation, and brentuximab vedotin exposure was variable. Complete response, partial response or progressive disease was recorded as best response. The method was immunoSEQ multiplex PCR; TCRdb's version includes in-frame clones alone and lacks a portion of them. The table has about 43,000 clones, roughly three quarters seen once. J is TRBJ2-3 and V is TRBV27; 8 bases are a match to TRBD2. The sequence came from a human donor with classical Hodgkin lymphoma. The material was peripheral blood mononuclear cells (PBMCs), obtained before the second cycle of nivolumab. The CDR3 DNA reads TGTGCCAGCAGTTTATGGAGCGGGGGAACCACGGATACGCAGTATTTT. Translating gives CASSLWSGGTTDTQYF.